Each of the 5 T cell receptor beta chains below was sequenced from the same sample in a study of OX40 agonist ivuxolimab in advanced cancers. Sequenced by immunoSEQ multiplex PCR; TCRdb stores in-frame clones only, minus some. The table has nearly 80,000 clones, around 80% seen once. Sequences were derived from CD4+ or CD8+ T cells sorted from blood, sampled in a trial of the OX40 agonist ivuxolimab. The receptors were sampled from an adult with an advanced solid tumor such as melanoma, head and neck, liver or kidney cancer.

The V and J genes are TRBV9 and TRBJ1-1, with 9 bases that match TRBD1. Trimming at V came to 1 base and at J to 5 bases, leaving 3 bases not matched to a gene. Germline values: CDR1 SGDLS, CDR2 YYNGEE. This CDR3 contains 14 residues. DNA for the CDR3: TGTGCCAGCAGCGTAACAGGGGGCTGGACTGAAGCTTTCTTT. Its protein is CASSVTGGWTEAFF.

The CDR3 nucleotides are TGTGCCTGGGATAGAGGGTTGGCCTCCTACGAGCAGTACTTC. This translates into CAWDRGLASYEQYF. The chain links TRBV30 to TRBJ2-7; TRBD2 is a possible D gene (5 bases). V was trimmed by 5 bases and J by 0 bases, leaving 14 bases between them. The length of the CDR3 is 14 residues. The germline CDR1 and CDR2 sequences are GTSNPN and SVGIG (reference sequence). Together with reference TRBV30 and TRBJ2-7, the CDR3 gives the full variable domain: SQTIHQWPATLVQPVGSPLSLECTVEGTSNPNLYWYRQAAGRGLQLLFYSVGIGQISSEVPQNLSASRPQDRQFILSSKKLLLSDSGFYLCAWDRGLASYEQYFGPGTRLTVT.

The chain carries TRBV5-1 and TRBJ2-3, with TRBD2 identical over 7 bases. Germline-derived CDR1 and CDR2 are SGHRS and YFSETQ. V was clipped by 4 bases and J by 5 bases; unmatched bases: 13. The CDR3 loop spans 16 amino acids. The CDR3 loop reads CASSARTRGRKDTQYF. CDR3 nucleotides: TGCGCCAGCAGCGCCCGGACTCGCGGGAGAAAAGATACGCAGTATTTT.

V is TRBV28 and J is TRBJ1-4, with 9 nucleotides matching TRBD1. Germline lookup yields CDR1 MDHEN and CDR2 SYDVKM. This CDR3 region has 12 residues. Trimming took 6 bases from V and 8 from J; bases not matched to a gene: 1. The CDR3 DNA follows: TGTGCCAGCAGGGACAGGGGCGAAAAACTGTTTTTT. Translated: CASRDRGEKLFF.

The chain couples TRBV7-2 to TRBJ2-3, with D maybe TRBD1 (5 bases). The CDR3 spans 12 residues. V lost 5 bases to trimming and J lost 8 bases, with 11 bases between them. Per the germline V gene, CDR1 is SGHTA and CDR2 is FQGNSA. CDR3 in DNA: TGTGCCAGCAGCGCCCGCCAGGGTACGCAGTATTTT. Its translation is CASSARQGTQYF.